A selection of T cell receptor beta chains follows, all from one sample in a study of shared clonotypes between healthy human individuals. Assay: immunoSEQ multiplex PCR; the TCRdb copy retains only in-frame clones and omits some. This table has around 2.1 million clones, 85% to 95% appearing once. Material for sequencing was naive CD8+ T cells from PBMCs. The receptor source for this set is a man younger than 35 in good health. Some clones in this sample may be carry-over from other donors' samples. CDR3s include the opening cysteine and the closing phenylalanine or tryptophan. The D gene is left open where the match is weak. Clone size is given for some rows only: seen once, a few or many times, or a class if the clone is expanded.

16,TRBV21-1,TRBJ2-2,.,.,CASSKRDRGKTGELFF,TGTGCCAGCAGCAAAAGAGACAGGGGGAAGACCGGGGAGCTGTTTTTT
17,TRBV28,TRBJ2-4,.,TRBD2,CASSFGSGRKAKNIQYF,TGTGCCAGCAGTTTCGGTAGCGGGAGAAAAGCCAAAAACATTCAGTACTTC
14,TRBV5-1,TRBJ1-2,.,.,CASSLDGGPYGYTF,TGCGCCAGCAGCTTGGATGGGGGGCCATATGGCTACACCTTC
13,TRBV27,TRBJ1-2,.,.,CASSLGVNYGYTF,TGTGCCAGCAGTTTGGGAGTGAACTATGGCTACACCTTC
14,TRBV28,TRBJ2-5,.,.,CASREDDRHETQYF,TGTGCCAGCAGAGAAGATGACAGGCACGAGACCCAGTACTTC
12,TRBV12-5,TRBJ2-1,.,.,CASGNPGPEQFF,TGTGCTAGTGGTAATCCGGGGCCCGAGCAGTTCTTC
17,TRBV4-1,TRBJ1-2,.,TRBD1,CASSQDLWTGGNYGYTF,TGCGCCAGCAGCCAAGATTTATGGACAGGGGGAAACTATGGCTACACCTTC
18,TRBV7-2,TRBJ2-1,.,.,CASSHSILEETVYNEQFF,TGTGCCAGCAGTCATAGTATATTAGAGGAGACCGTCTACAATGAGCAGTTCTTC
17,TRBV6-1,TRBJ1-2,.,.,CASSEAQHVYSNYGYTF,TGTGCCAGCAGTGAAGCCCAGCATGTCTACTCTAACTATGGCTACACCTTC
13,TRBV29-1,TRBJ1-1,.,.,CSVEGGKNTEAFF,TGCAGCGTTGAGGGGGGCAAGAACACTGAAGCTTTCTTT
16,TRBV27,TRBJ2-3,.,.,CASSLMPFQRADTQYF,TGTGCCAGCAGTTTAATGCCCTTCCAACGAGCAGATACGCAGTATTTT
13,TRBV9,TRBJ2-1,.,.,CASSVVDSREQFF,TGTGCCAGCAGCGTAGTCGACAGCCGAGAGCAGTTCTTC
14,TRBV27,TRBJ2-7,.,TRBD2,CASSLVAGSYEQYF,TGTGCCAGCAGTTTGGTAGCGGGATCCTACGAGCAGTACTTC
15,TRBV11-2,TRBJ2-1,once,TRBD2,CASSGTSGYYNEQFF,TGTGCCAGCAGCGGGACTAGCGGGTACTACAATGAGCAGTTCTTC
9,TRBV21-1,TRBJ1-1,.,.,CASPVSPFF,TGTGCCAGCCCCGTAAGTCCTTTCTTT
12,TRBV7-9,TRBJ2-3,.,.,CASSDTTDTQYF,TGTGCCAGCAGCGATACCACAGATACGCAGTATTTT
15,TRBV27,TRBJ2-7,.,TRBD2,CASSAGLAPQYEQYF,TGTGCCAGCAGTGCCGGACTAGCGCCCCAATACGAGCAGTACTTC
14,TRBV7-9,TRBJ1-2,.,.,CASSLDRANYGYTF,TGTGCCAGCAGCTTAGATCGAGCTAACTATGGCTACACCTTC
14,TRBV25-1,TRBJ2-1,.,.,CASSDWTSANEQFF,TGTGCCAGCAGTGACTGGACATCCGCCAATGAGCAGTTCTTC
14,TRBV7-3,TRBJ2-7,.,TRBD2,CASSLLAGAGEQYF,TGTGCCAGCAGCTTACTAGCGGGAGCTGGGGAGCAGTACTTC
15,TRBV27,TRBJ2-7,.,.,CASSSQYGYAYEQYF,TGTGCCAGCAGTTCTCAGTATGGGTACGCCTACGAGCAGTACTTC
11,TRBV12-5,TRBJ2-3,.,.,CASGKGDTQYF,TGTGCTAGTGGTAAGGGAGATACGCAGTATTTT
15,TRBV6-5,TRBJ2-1,once,TRBD2,CASKTYREGGGEQFF,TGTGCCAGCAAGACCTACCGGGAGGGAGGTGGTGAGCAGTTCTTC
14,TRBV7-9,TRBJ2-7,.,.,CASKSDWSTYEQYF,TGTGCCAGCAAATCGGACTGGTCTACCTACGAGCAGTACTTC
14,TRBV27,TRBJ2-1,.,.,CASGGGNLYNEQFF,TGTGCCAGCGGAGGGGGTAACCTATACAATGAGCAGTTCTTC
13,TRBV5-4,TRBJ1-2,once,TRBD1,CASSGDRFYGYTF,TGTGCCAGCAGCGGGGACAGATTCTATGGCTACACCTTC
15,TRBV7-2,TRBJ2-7,.,.,CASTSHRTALYEQYF,TGTGCCAGCACCTCCCACCGGACGGCCCTCTACGAGCAGTACTTC
11,TRBV25-1,TRBJ1-1,few,.,CASGTNTEAFF,TGTGCCAGCGGGACGAACACTGAAGCTTTCTTT
15,TRBV28,TRBJ1-4,.,.,CASSLEGGPNEKLFF,TGTGCCAGCAGTTTAGAGGGGGGCCCTAATGAAAAACTGTTTTTT
14,TRBV14,TRBJ2-3,.,.,CASSPSGGPPWEYF,TGTGCCAGCAGCCCGTCTGGCGGACCCCCCTGGGAGTATTTT
16,TRBV6-5,TRBJ2-1,.,.,CASSYSRRASYNEQFF,TGTGCCAGCAGTTACTCGAGGCGCGCATCCTACAATGAGCAGTTCTTC
16,TRBV7-9,TRBJ2-5,.,.,CASSAPGPTLKETQYF,TGTGCCAGCAGCGCCCCGGGACCCACACTAAAAGAGACCCAGTACTTC
18,TRBV11-2,TRBJ2-5,.,TRBD1,CASSFYSPRQGARETQYF,TGTGCCAGCAGCTTCTATAGTCCGCGACAGGGTGCGAGAGAGACCCAGTACTTC
16,TRBV5-1,TRBJ2-1,.,.,CASSPPTVGQMNEQFF,TGCGCCAGCAGCCCCCCGACAGTGGGTCAGATGAATGAGCAGTTCTTC
14,TRBV27,TRBJ1-1,once,TRBD1,CASSLLTGGIEAFF,TGTGCCAGCAGTTTACTTACAGGGGGTATTGAAGCTTTCTTT
11,TRBV5-5,TRBJ2-7,.,.,CASSPGYEQYF,TGTGCCAGCAGCCCGGGGTACGAGCAGTACTTC